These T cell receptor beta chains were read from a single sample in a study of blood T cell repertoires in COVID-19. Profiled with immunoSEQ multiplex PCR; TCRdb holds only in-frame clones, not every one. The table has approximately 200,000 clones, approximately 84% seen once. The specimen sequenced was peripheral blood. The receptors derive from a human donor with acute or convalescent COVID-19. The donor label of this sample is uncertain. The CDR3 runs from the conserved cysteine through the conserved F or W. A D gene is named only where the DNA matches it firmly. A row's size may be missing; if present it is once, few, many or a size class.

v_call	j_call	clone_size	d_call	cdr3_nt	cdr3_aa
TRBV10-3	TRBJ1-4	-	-	TGTGCCATCAGTGAGTCGGCTTTTAATGAAAAACTGTTTTTT	CAISESAFNEKLFF
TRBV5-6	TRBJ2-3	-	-	TGTGCCAGCAGCGGATATTCATGGGGGCACACAGATACGCAGTATTTT	CASSGYSWGHTDTQYF
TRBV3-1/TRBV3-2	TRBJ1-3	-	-	TGTGCCAGCAGCCAAGGACAAGACTCTGGAAACACCATATATTTT	CASSQGQDSGNTIYF
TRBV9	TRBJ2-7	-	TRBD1	TGTGCCAGCAGCGTGAGAGGACAGGGGAACTACGAGCAGTACTTC	CASSVRGQGNYEQYF
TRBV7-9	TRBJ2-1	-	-	TGTGCCAGCAGCTTAGACAGGGAGAACAATGAGCAGTTCTTC	CASSLDRENNEQFF
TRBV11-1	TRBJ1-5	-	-	TGTGCCAGCAGCAAACAGGACAATCAGCCCCAGCATTTT	CASSKQDNQPQHF
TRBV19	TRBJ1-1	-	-	TGTGCCAGTAGGGGGGGGCGGAACACTGAAGCTTTCTTT	CASRGGRNTEAFF
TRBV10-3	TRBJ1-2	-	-	TGTGCCATCAGTGAGTCGAGACAAGTTAACTATGGCTACACCTTC	CAISESRQVNYGYTF
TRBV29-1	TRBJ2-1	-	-	TGCAGCGTCGCGGGGCGGGCTGAGCAGTTCTTC	CSVAGRAEQFF
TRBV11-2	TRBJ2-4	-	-	TGTGCCAGCAGCCTGCCTACTGCTGCCAAAAACATTCAGTACTTC	CASSLPTAAKNIQYF
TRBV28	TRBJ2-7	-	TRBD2	TGTGCCAGCAGTTTAACGGGAGGGAGTGAGCAGTACTTC	CASSLTGGSEQYF
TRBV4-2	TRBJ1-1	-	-	TGTGCCAGCAGCCCTAGCTTTCGGACGGCTAACACTGAAGCTTTCTTT	CASSPSFRTANTEAFF
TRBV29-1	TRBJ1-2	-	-	TGCAGCGTTGAAGAAATGCCAATAAGCGGCTACACCTTC	CSVEEMPISGYTF
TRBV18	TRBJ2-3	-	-	TGTGCCAGCTCACCATTCACCTCCGGGACAGATACGCAGTATTTT	CASSPFTSGTDTQYF
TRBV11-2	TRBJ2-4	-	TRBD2	TGTGCCAGCAGCCCTACGGGGGGGACACTTCTAACTCAGTACTTC	CASSPTGGTLLTQYF
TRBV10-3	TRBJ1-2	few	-	TGTGCCATCAGTGACGGGGGAGGCTACACCTTC	CAISDGGGYTF
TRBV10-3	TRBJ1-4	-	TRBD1	TGTGCCATCAGTGCCGGACAGGGGCTGGATGAAAAACTGTTTTTT	CAISAGQGLDEKLFF
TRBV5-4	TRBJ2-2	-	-	TGTGCCAGCAGCCAAAATACAGGGTCGAACACCGGGGAGCTGTTTTTT	CASSQNTGSNTGELFF
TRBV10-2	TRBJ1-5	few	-	TGCGCCACCCGGGGGGGCGCGGGTCAGCCCCAGCATTTT	CATRGGAGQPQHF
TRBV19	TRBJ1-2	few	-	TGTGCCAGTAGTATCGGGATTAACTATGGCTACACCTTC	CASSIGINYGYTF
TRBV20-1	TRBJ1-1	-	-	TGCAGTGCTAGTATTAGGAACACTGAAGCTTTCTTT	CSASIRNTEAFF
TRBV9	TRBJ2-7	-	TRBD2	TGTGCCAGCAGCCCGACTAGCGGGAGTGTGTACGAGCAGTACTTC	CASSPTSGSVYEQYF
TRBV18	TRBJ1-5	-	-	TGTGCCAGCTCACCACCGGCAGGTAGCAATCAGCCCCAGCATTTT	CASSPPAGSNQPQHF
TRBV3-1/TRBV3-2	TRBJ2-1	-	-	TGTGCCAGCAGCGACGGGTTGGGTCCCTACAATGAGCAGTTCTTC	CASSDGLGPYNEQFF
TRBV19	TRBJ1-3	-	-	TGTGCCAGTAGTCCCCGAGGAGCTGGAAACACCATATATTTT	CASSPRGAGNTIYF
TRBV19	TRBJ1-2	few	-	TGTGCCAGTAGTATCGACAACCAATCCACTGGCTACACCTTC	CASSIDNQSTGYTF
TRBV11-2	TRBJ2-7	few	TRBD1	TGTGCCAGCAGCTTAGAGACAGGGATGATCTACGAGCAGTACTTC	CASSLETGMIYEQYF
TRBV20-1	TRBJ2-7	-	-	TGCAGTGCTAGTCCAGGAATCTCCTACGAGCAGTACTTC	CSASPGISYEQYF
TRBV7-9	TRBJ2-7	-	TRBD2	TGTGCCAGCAGCTTAGCAGGTAGCGGGAGATACGAGCAGTACTTC	CASSLAGSGRYEQYF
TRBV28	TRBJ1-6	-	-	TGTGCCAGCAGTTTCGACCTTGGGGGCGATTCACCCCTCCACTTT	CASSFDLGGDSPLHF
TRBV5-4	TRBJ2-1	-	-	TGTGCCAGCAGCTTGGACAGGGACAATGAGCAGTTCTTC	CASSLDRDNEQFF
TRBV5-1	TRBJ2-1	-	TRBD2	TGCGCCAGCAGCTTTTCACTAGCGATACCCTACAATGAGCAGTTCTTC	CASSFSLAIPYNEQFF
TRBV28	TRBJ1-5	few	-	TGTGCCAGCAGAGGGGGGGCGCGTGGCAATCAGCCCCAGCATTTT	CASRGGARGNQPQHF
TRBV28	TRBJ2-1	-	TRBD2	TGTGCCAGCAGTTTATTGGTAGCGGGAGACAATGAGCAGTTCTTC	CASSLLVAGDNEQFF
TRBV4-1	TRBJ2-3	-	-	TGCGCCAGCAGCCAACTCTTCGCAGATACGCAGTATTTT	CASSQLFADTQYF
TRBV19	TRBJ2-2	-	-	TGTGCCACCCAGGACACCCGGAACACCGGGGAGCTGTTTTTT	CATQDTRNTGELFF
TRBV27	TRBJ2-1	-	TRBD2	TGTGCCAGCAGAGCTCAAACGGGGACTAGACGCGAGCAGTTCTTC	CASRAQTGTRREQFF
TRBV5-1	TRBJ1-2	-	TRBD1	TGCGCCAGCAGCTTGGGACAGGGACGCTACACCTTC	CASSLGQGRYTF
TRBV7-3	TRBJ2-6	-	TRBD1	TGTGCCAGCAGCTTCCCGGGACAGGGCTCTGGGGCCAACGTCCTGACTTTC	CASSFPGQGSGANVLTF
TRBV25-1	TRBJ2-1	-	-	TGTGCCAGCAGTGAATCCGGGAGAAACTACAATGAGCAGTTCTTC	CASSESGRNYNEQFF
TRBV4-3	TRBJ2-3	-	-	TGCGCCAGCAGCCAAGATCCAGCGGCCACCACAGATACGCAGTATTTT	CASSQDPAATTDTQYF
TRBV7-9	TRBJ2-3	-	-	TGTGCCAGCAGCTCCCGGGTTGTCACAGATACGCAGTATTTT	CASSSRVVTDTQYF
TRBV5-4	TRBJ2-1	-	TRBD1	TGTGCCAGCAGCTCCGGGACAGGGCGCAATGAGCAGTTCTTC	CASSSGTGRNEQFF
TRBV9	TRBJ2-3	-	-	TGTGCCAGCAGTTGGCGGGGGCGGGGCACAGATACGCAGTATTTT	CASSWRGRGTDTQYF
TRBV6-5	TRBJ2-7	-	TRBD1	TGTGCCAGCAGTTACTCTACTCCTGGACAGGTGCGCGAGCAGTACTTC	CASSYSTPGQVREQYF
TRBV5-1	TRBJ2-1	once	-	TGCGCCAGCAGCCAGCGTGAGACGGGCTACAATGAGCAGTTCTTC	CASSQRETGYNEQFF
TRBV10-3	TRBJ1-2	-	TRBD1	TGTGCCATCAGTGAAGGGACAGGGATTGTGCATGGCTACACCTTC	CAISEGTGIVHGYTF
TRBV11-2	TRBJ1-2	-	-	TGTGCCAGCAGCCATACGTTTGCGCGGACAGTCTATGGCTACACCTTC	CASSHTFARTVYGYTF
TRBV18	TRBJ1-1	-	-	TGTGCCAGCTCACCATTCGGTCGGGACACTGAAGCTTTCTTT	CASSPFGRDTEAFF
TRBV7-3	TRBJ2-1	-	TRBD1	TGTGCCAGCAGCTTAACGGGGGGACAGGGAATGATCGATGAGCAGTTCTTC	CASSLTGGQGMIDEQFF
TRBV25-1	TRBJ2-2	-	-	TGTGCCAGCAGTGGTCTAGAGAACACCGGGGAGCTGTTTTTT	CASSGLENTGELFF
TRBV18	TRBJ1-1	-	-	TGTGCCAGCTCACCAAGTCCAGCAGGGAACACTGAAGCTTTCTTT	CASSPSPAGNTEAFF
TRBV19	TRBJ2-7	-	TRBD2	TGTGCCAGTAGGCTCCGGACAGCGGGAGGGCCGGACGAGCAGTACTTC	CASRLRTAGGPDEQYF
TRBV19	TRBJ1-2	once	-	TGTGCCAGTAAAGGGCAGGGGACAACTAACTATGGCTACACCTTC	CASKGQGTTNYGYTF